This TCR beta chain was recovered during a study of blood T cell repertoires in COVID-19. Background on the study: Sample material is recorded as cDNA or gDNA derived from T cells, B-cell-depleted T cells, or PBMCs.

As handled by the study authors: Using reference gene primer amplification, nucleated cell counts were estimated. The protocol was immunoSEQ multiplex PCR, while the TCRdb copy is restricted to in-frame clones and leaves out a portion. V and J calls and clone size are as listed in that table; D and trimming were resolved from the DNA. Of 150,000 to 200,000 clones in the sample, roughly 80% were seen once. In its sample, this clone was seen a few times. The CDR3 loop spans 13 amino acids. The germline V gene encodes CDR1 MDHEN and CDR2 SYDVKM. V was pared by 6 bases and J by 3 bases, with 1 base of the junction left unmatched.

This receptor was taken from a man aged 55 to 70 with active or convalescent COVID-19. Sample: peripheral blood. This rearrangement joins TRBV28 to TRBJ1-5; 8 nucleotides line up with TRBD1. The CDR3 DNA is TGTGCCAGCAGCAGGGGGCCCAATCAGCCCCAGCATTTT. The encoded protein is CASSRGPNQPQHF.